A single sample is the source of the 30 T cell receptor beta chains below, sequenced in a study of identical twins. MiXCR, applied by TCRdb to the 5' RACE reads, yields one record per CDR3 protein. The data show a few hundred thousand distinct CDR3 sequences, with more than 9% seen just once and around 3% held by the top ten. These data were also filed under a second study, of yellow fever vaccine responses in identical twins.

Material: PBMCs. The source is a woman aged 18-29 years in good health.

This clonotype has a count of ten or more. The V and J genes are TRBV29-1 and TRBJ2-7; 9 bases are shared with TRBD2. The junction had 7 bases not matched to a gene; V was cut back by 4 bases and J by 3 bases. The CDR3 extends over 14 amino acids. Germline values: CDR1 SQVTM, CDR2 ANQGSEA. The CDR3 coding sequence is TGCAGCGTTGGAGGCGGGGGGGCCTTCTACGAGCAGTACTTC. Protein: CSVGGGGAFYEQYF.

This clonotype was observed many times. CDR3 loop: CASSQDEHSSSPLHF. CDR3 nucleotide sequence: TGTGCCAGCAGCCAAGACGAGCACAGTTCTTCACCCCTCCACTTT. The rearrangement uses TRBV14 and TRBJ1-6; unclear D gene. This CDR3 is 15 amino acids long. Trimming removed 0 bases at V and 9 bases at J, with 12 bases between. The germline V gene has CDR1 SGHDN and CDR2 FVKESK.

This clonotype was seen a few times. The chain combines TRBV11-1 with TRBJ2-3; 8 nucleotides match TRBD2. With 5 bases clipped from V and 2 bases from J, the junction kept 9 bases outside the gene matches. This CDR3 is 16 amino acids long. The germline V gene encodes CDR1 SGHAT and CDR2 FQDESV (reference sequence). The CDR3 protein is CASSGGTRWSTDTQYF. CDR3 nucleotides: TGTGCCAGCAGCGGCGGGACTAGATGGTCCACAGATACGCAGTATTTT. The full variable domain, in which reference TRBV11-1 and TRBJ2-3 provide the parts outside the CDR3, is EAEVAQSPRYKITEKSQAVAFWCDPISGHATLYWYRQILGQGPELLVQFQDESVVDDSQLPKDRFSAERLKGVDSTLKIQPAELGDSAMYLCASSGGTRWSTDTQYFGPGTRLTVL.

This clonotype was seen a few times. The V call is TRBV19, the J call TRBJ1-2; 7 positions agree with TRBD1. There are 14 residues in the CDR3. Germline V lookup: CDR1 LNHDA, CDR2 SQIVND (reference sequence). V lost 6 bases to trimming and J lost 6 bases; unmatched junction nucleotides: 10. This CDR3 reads CASRTDRSGHGYTF. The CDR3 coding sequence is TGTGCCAGTAGGACGGACAGGTCGGGTCATGGCTACACCTTC.

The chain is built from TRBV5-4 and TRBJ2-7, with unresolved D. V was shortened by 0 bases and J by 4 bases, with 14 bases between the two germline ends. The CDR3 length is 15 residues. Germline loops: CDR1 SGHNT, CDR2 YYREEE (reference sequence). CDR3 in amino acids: CASSLGQEGSYEQYF. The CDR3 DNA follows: TGTGCCAGCAGCTTGGGGCAGGAAGGTTCGTACGAGCAGTACTTC.

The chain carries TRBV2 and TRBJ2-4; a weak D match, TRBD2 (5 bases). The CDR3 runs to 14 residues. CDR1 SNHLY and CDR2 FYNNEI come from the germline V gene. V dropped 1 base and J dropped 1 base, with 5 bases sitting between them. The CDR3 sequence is CASSEGRAKNIQYF. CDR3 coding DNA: TGTGCCAGCAGTGAAGGGAGGGCCAAAAACATTCAGTACTTC.

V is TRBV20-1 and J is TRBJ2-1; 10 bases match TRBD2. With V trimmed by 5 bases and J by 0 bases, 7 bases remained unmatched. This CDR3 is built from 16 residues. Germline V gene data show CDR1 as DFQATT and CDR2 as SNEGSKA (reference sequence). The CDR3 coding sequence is TGCAGTGCTTTTACTAGCGGGGCTAGCTCCTACAATGAGCAGTTCTTC. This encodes CSAFTSGASSYNEQFF.

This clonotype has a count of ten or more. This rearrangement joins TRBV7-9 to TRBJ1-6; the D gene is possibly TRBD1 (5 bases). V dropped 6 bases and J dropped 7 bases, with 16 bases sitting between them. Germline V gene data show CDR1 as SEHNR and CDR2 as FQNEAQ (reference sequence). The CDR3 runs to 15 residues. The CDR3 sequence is CASRKAGIGNSPLHF. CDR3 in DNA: TGTGCCAGCAGGAAGGCAGGGATTGGCAATTCACCCCTCCACTTT. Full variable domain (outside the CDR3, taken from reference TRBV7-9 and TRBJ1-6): DTGVSQNPRHKITKRGQNVTFRCDPISEHNRLYWYRQTLGQGPEFLTYFQNEAQLEKSRLLSDRFSAERPKGSFSTLEIQRTEQGDSAMYLCASRKAGIGNSPLHFGNGTRLTVT.

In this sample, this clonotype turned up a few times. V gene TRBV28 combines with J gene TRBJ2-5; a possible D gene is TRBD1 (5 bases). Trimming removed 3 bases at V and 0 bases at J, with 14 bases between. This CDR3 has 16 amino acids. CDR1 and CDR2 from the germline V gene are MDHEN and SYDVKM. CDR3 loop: CASSLPFLTDQETQYF. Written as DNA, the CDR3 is TGTGCCAGCAGTTTGCCTTTTTTGACAGACCAAGAGACCCAGTACTTC.

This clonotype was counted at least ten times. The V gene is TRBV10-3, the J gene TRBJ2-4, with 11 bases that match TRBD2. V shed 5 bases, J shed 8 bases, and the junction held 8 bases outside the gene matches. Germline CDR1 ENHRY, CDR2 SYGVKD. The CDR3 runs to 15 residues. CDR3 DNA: TGTGCCATCAGTACTAGACTAGCGGGAACGGACATTCAGTACTTC. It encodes CAISTRLAGTDIQYF.

The CDR3 region has the DNA TGCAGCGTTGCTTGGGGGGGCCATGAAAAACTGTTTTTT. As protein: CSVAWGGHEKLFF. The chain joins TRBV29-1 to TRBJ1-4; perhaps TRBD1 as D (6 bases). Germline V gene sequence: CDR1 SQVTM, CDR2 ANQGSEA. The V end was cut by 4 bases, the J end by 6 bases, with 12 bases between. The CDR3 runs to 13 residues.

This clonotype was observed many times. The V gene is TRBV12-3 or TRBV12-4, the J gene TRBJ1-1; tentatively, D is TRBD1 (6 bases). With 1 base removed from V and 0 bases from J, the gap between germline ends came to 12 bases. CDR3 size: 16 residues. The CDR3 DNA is TGTGCCAGCAGTTTAGGGGCAGGGGCCTTGAACACTGAAGCTTTCTTT. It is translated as CASSLGAGALNTEAFF.

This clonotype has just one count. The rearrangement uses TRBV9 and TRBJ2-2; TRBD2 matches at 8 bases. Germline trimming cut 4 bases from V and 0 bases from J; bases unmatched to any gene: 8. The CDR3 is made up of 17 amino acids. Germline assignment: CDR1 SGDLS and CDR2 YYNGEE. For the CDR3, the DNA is TGTGCCAGCAGCCTCGGACTAGCACACGCGAACACCGGGGAGCTGTTTTTT. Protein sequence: CASSLGLAHANTGELFF.

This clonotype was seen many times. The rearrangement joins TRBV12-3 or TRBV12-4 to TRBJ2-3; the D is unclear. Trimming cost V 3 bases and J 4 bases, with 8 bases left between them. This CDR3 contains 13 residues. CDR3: CASSFGMADTQYF. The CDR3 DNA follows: TGTGCCAGCAGTTTCGGTATGGCAGATACGCAGTATTTT.

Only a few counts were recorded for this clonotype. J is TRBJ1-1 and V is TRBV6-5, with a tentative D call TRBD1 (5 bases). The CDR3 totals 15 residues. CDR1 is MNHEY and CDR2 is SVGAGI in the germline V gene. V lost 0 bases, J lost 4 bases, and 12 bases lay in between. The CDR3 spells CASSYSRGGSTEAFF. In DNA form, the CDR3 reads TGTGCCAGCAGTTACTCGAGGGGCGGTAGCACTGAAGCTTTCTTT.

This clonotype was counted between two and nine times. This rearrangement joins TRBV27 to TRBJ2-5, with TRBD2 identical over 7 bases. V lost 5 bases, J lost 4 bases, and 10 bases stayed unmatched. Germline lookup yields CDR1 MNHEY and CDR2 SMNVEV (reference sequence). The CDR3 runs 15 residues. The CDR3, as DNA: TGTGCCAGCAGTCCGCTTCTAGGGGAGGGAGAGACCCAGTACTTC. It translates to CASSPLLGEGETQYF.

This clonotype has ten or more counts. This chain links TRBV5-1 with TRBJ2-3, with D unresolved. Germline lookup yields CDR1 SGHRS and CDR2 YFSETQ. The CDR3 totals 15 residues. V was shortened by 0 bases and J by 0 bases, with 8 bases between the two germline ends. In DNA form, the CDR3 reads TGCGCCAGCAGCTTGGCGGATTCTAGCACAGATACGCAGTATTTT. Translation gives CASSLADSSTDTQYF.

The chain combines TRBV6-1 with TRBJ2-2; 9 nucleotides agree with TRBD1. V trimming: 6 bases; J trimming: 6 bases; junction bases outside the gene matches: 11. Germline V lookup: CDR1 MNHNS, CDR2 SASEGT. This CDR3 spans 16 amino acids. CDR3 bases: TGTGCCAGCAGGCATCTCCCGGGACAGGGATCCGGGGAGCTGTTTTTT. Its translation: CASRHLPGQGSGELFF.

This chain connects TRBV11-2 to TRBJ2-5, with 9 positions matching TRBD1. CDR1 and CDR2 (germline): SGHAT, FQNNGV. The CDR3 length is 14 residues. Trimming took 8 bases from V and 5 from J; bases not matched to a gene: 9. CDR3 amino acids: CASEPGQGAETQYF. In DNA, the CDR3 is TGTGCCAGCGAGCCGGGACAGGGTGCGGAGACCCAGTACTTC.

CDR3 in amino acids: CASSSKAGEADTQYF. The DNA for the CDR3 is TGTGCCAGCAGTTCGAAAGCGGGAGAGGCAGATACGCAGTATTTT. The J gene is TRBJ2-3, the V gene TRBV6-2 or TRBV6-3, with 8 bases that match TRBD2. The CDR3 is 15 amino acids. Germline CDR1 and CDR2: MNHEY and SVGEGT. With V trimmed by 4 bases and J by 4 bases, 7 bases remained unmatched.

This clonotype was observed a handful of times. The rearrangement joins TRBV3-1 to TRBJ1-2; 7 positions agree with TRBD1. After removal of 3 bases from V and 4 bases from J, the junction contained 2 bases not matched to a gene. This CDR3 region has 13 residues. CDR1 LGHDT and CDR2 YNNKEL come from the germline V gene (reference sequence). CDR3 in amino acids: CASSQGQLYGYTF. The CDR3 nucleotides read TGTGCCAGCAGCCAGGGACAGCTCTATGGCTACACCTTC.

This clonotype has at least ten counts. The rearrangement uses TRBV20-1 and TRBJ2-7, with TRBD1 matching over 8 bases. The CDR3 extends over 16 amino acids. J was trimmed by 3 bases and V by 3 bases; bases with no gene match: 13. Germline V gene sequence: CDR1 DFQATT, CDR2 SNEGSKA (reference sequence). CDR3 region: CSASPGQAELSYEQYF. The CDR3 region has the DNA TGCAGTGCTAGTCCGGGACAGGCCGAATTAAGCTACGAGCAGTACTTC.

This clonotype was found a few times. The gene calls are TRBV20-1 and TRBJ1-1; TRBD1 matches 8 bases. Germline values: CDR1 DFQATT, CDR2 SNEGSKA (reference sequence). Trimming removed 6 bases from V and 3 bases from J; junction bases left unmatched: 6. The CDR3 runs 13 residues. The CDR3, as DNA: TGCAGTGCGAGGTCGGACAGGGACACTGAAGCTTTCTTT. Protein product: CSARSDRDTEAFF.

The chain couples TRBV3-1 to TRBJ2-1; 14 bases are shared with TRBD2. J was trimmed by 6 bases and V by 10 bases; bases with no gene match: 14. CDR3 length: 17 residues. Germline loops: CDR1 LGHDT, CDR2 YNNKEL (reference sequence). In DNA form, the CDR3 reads TGTGCCACCTGCAAAGTGGTAGGGACTAGCGGGAGCAATGAGCAGTTCTTC. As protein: CATCKVVGTSGSNEQFF.

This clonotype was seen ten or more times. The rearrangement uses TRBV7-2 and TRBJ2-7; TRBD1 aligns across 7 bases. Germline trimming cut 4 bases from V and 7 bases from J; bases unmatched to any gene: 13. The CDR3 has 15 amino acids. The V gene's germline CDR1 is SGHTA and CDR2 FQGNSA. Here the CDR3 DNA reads TGTGCCAGCAGCTACAACTCCGGGACAGCTAGAGAGCAGTACTTC. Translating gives CASSYNSGTAREQYF.

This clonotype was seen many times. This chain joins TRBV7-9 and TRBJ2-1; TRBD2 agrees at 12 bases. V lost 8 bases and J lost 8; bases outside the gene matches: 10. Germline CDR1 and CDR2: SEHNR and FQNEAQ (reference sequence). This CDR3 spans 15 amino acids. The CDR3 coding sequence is TGTGCCAGCCCCCCGACTAGCGGGAGTTCCCATGAGCAGTTCTTC. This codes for CASPPTSGSSHEQFF.

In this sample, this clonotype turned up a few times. Here the CDR3 DNA reads TGTGCCAGCAGCGTAGAGGGCGGGTCTTCACCCCTCCACTTT. Amino acid sequence: CASSVEGGSSPLHF. This chain uses TRBV9 with TRBJ1-6; D remains unclear. The CDR3 extends over 14 amino acids. Trimming stripped 0 bases from V and 9 bases from J, with 10 bases between. Germline assignment: CDR1 SGDLS and CDR2 YYNGEE.

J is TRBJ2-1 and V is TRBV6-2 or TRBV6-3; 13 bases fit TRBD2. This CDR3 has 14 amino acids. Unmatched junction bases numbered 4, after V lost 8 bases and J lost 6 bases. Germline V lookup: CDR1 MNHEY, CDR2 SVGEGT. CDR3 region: CASLWTSGSNEQFF. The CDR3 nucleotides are TGTGCCAGCCTCTGGACTAGCGGGAGCAATGAGCAGTTCTTC.

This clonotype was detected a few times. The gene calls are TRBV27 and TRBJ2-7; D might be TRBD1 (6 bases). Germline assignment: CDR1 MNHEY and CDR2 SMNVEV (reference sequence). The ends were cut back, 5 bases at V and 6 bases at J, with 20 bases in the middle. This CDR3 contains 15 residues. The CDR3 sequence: CASSPLFQGKREQYF. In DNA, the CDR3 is TGTGCCAGCAGTCCCCTTTTTCAGGGGAAACGCGAGCAGTACTTC.

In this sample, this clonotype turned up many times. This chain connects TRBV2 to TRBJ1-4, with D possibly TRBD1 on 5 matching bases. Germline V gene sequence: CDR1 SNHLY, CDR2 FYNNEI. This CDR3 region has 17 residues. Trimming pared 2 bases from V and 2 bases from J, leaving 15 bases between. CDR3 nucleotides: TGTGCCAGCAGTGAATATTACGGACCAGGGACTAATGAAAAACTGTTTTTT. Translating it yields CASSEYYGPGTNEKLFF.